Listed here are 14 T cell receptor beta chains from one sample, sequenced in a study of CD8 T cells in ankylosing spondylitis. TCRdb re-derived calls from the 5' RACE reads in MiXCR, one entry per CDR3 protein. The sample lists 200,000 to 250,000 distinct CDR3 sequences; over 9.5% were seen once. The sequenced sample was blood, either unsorted or a sorted T cell fraction (not recorded which). These receptors came from a male donor with ankylosing spondylitis or in good health (not recorded which).

In its sample, this clonotype was seen many times. The J gene is TRBJ2-5, the V gene TRBV12-3 or TRBV12-4; 7 positions match TRBD1. The CDR3 sequence is 15 residues long. Trimming took 3 bases from V and 4 from J; bases not matched to a gene: 8. For the CDR3, the DNA is TGTGCCAGCAGTTTGAATTTAAGGGGGCGAGAGACCCAGTACTTC. It codes for CASSLNLRGRETQYF.

This clonotype has just a few counts. The chain employs TRBV7-2 and TRBJ2-1; 12 nucleotides match TRBD2. Germline V gene sequence: CDR1 SGHTA, CDR2 FQGNSA. CDR3 length: 15 amino acids. Losses at the gene ends were 2 bases for V and 8 bases for J; bases not matched to a gene: 4. As DNA, the CDR3 is TGTGCCAGCAGCTTAACACTAGCGGGGGGTTATGAGCAGTTCTTC. Its protein product is CASSLTLAGGYEQFF. Supplemented by reference TRBV7-2 and TRBJ2-1, the full variable domain reads GAGVSQSPSNKVTEKGKDVELRCDPISGHTALYWYRQSLGQGLEFLIYFQGNSAPDKSGLPSDRFSAERTGGSVSTLTIQRTQQEDSAVYLCASSLTLAGGYEQFFGPGTRLTVL.

There are many counts of this clonotype. The chain has TRBV5-1 and TRBJ2-7; 7 nucleotides agree with TRBD1. Trimming removed 1 base from V and 2 bases from J; junction bases left unmatched: 0. Germline loops: CDR1 SGHRS, CDR2 YFSETQ. The CDR3 is made up of 13 amino acids. The CDR3 DNA reads TGCGCCAGCAGCTTGACAGGGGCCTACGAGCAGTACTTC. Its protein product is CASSLTGAYEQYF.

This clonotype was counted many times. The J gene is TRBJ2-2, the V gene TRBV12-3 or TRBV12-4; a possible D gene is TRBD2 (6 bases). The CDR3 totals 14 residues. V gave up 4 bases and J gave up 2 bases, with 8 bases separating them. CDR3 DNA sequence: TGTGCCAGCAGTTGGGGACTTAACACCGGGGAGCTGTTTTTT. Its protein is CASSWGLNTGELFF.

This clonotype came up a few times. The chain links TRBV7-3 to TRBJ2-7, with 12 bases identical to TRBD1. The ends lost 2 bases at V and 7 bases at J; junction bases unmatched: 9. The CDR3 loop spans 16 amino acids. CDR1 is SGHTA and CDR2 is FQGTGA in the germline V gene. CDR3 coding DNA: TGTGCCAGCAGCTTAGAGGGGACAGGGGGCTATGAAGAGCAGTACTTC. This gives the protein CASSLEGTGGYEEQYF.

This clonotype was detected a few times. Here the CDR3 DNA reads TGTGCCTGGAGTGTGCTGACTGAAGCTTTCTTT. Its protein product is CAWSVLTEAFF. The chain employs TRBV30 and TRBJ1-1; D gene uncertain. This CDR3 comprises 11 residues. V dropped 0 bases and J dropped 5 bases, with 4 bases sitting between them. Germline V gene lookup returns CDR1 GTSNPN and CDR2 SVGIG (reference sequence).

The chain's CDR3 is CASSFKGDGGGWEQFF. In DNA form, the CDR3 reads TGTGCCAGCAGTTTTAAGGGTGATGGGGGGGGCTGGGAGCAGTTCTTC. The gene calls are TRBV27 and TRBJ2-1, with D perhaps matching TRBD2 (7 bases). Trimming removed 3 bases at V and 10 bases at J, with 22 bases between. This CDR3 has 16 residues. Germline-derived CDR1 and CDR2 are MNHEY and SMNVEV (reference sequence).

This clonotype occurred many times. The junction departs from the called germline gene at one end, perhaps through a read error. The CDR3 DNA is TGTGCCAGCAGTTTGGGTATCTCTGGAAACACCATATATTTT. This encodes CASSLGISGNTIYF. The chain has TRBV5-6 and TRBJ1-3; D is uncertain. This CDR3 comprises 14 residues. Germline V lookup: CDR1 SGHDT, CDR2 YYEEEE.

This clonotype has ten or more counts. CDR3 amino acids: CSARDLAWGEQYF. The CDR3 nucleotides are TGCAGTGCTAGAGATCTGGCTTGGGGTGAGCAGTACTTC. The chain recombines TRBV20-1 with TRBJ2-7; D remains ambiguous. This CDR3 is 13 amino acids long. Germline V gene sequence: CDR1 DFQATT, CDR2 SNEGSKA (reference sequence). Trimming removed 0 bases at V and 7 bases at J, with 13 bases between.

The chain carries TRBV6-5 and TRBJ1-1; a weak D match, TRBD1 (5 bases). With 5 bases removed from V and 2 bases from J, the gap between germline ends came to 15 bases. This CDR3 is built from 15 residues. In germline, CDR1 is MNHEY, CDR2 SVGAGI. CDR3 sequence: CASSPGTRANTEAFF. In DNA, the CDR3 is TGTGCCAGCAGTCCTGGGACTCGGGCCAACACTGAAGCTTTCTTT.

This clonotype was observed many times. The chain carries TRBV12-3 or TRBV12-4 and TRBJ2-7; D is perhaps TRBD1 or TRBD2 (5 bases each). Between the trimmed V and J ends, which lost 5 bases and 10 bases, there was a span of 12 bases. The CDR3 has 11 amino acids. The chain's CDR3 is CASSLGTVQYF. For the CDR3, the DNA is TGTGCCAGCAGTCTCGGGACGGTTCAGTACTTC.

In this sample, this clonotype turned up a few times. The gene calls are TRBV29-1 and TRBJ1-2, with D possibly matching TRBD1 (5 bases). V lost 2 bases to trimming and J lost 5 bases, with 9 bases between them. Germline V gene sequence: CDR1 SQVTM, CDR2 ANQGSEA. This CDR3 region has 12 residues. For the CDR3, the DNA is TGCAGCGTTGAATGGGGCGAGTATGGCTACACCTTC. It encodes CSVEWGEYGYTF.

This clonotype was detected many times. The chain is built from TRBV20-1 and TRBJ2-3, with TRBD1 identical over 8 bases. Germline lookup yields CDR1 DFQATT and CDR2 SNEGSKA (reference sequence). V shed 2 bases and J 4 bases; nucleotides not matched to a gene: 14. The CDR3 has 17 amino acids. Here the CDR3 reads CSARRAGTGQGADTQYF. CDR3 bases: TGCAGTGCTAGAAGGGCCGGGACAGGTCAGGGGGCAGATACGCAGTATTTT.

This clonotype showed up many times. The rearrangement joins TRBV7-2 to TRBJ2-3; D not resolved. With 2 bases removed from V and 4 bases from J, the gap between germline ends came to 1 base. Germline V CDR1 and CDR2: SGHTA, FQGNSA. The CDR3 totals 11 residues. The CDR3 DNA follows: TGTGCCAGCAGCTTACCAGATACGCAGTATTTT. It yields the protein CASSLPDTQYF.